The entry below gives a single T cell receptor beta chain sequence along with its context. What it binds is not known. Only in-frame clones appear in the TCRdb table, and some are missing; sequencing was by immunoSEQ multiplex PCR. Seen here are some 31,000 clones, 75% observed once, and the top ten hold under 8%. These data are taken from a study of vaccination effects on CD4 cells after COVID-19. Study-wide context: Sampling of a few convalescent patients occurred early (day +14) and late post-vaccination. Post-vaccine sampling occurred a median 72 days after the second dose. Points from the study as a whole: The post-vaccine spike-reactive clones of convalescents showed a predominance of new vaccine-induced clones.

Germline assignment: CDR1 SGHAT and CDR2 FQNNGV. CDR3 length: 16 amino acids. V gave up 5 bases and J gave up 8 bases; unmatched junction bases: 10. Researchers isolated CD4+ T cells once less than twelve days of culture had elapsed. A PCR test confirmed that the person had SARS-CoV-2 infection between March and December 2020. Either the mRNA-1273 or the BNT162b2 vaccine was given to participants as two doses. The chain employs TRBV11-2 and TRBJ2-1; 12 positions match TRBD2. The TCR comes from a human donor who had a prior SARS-CoV-2 infection. The specimen was CD4+ T cells from PBMCs cultured without peptide, collected after COVID-19 vaccination. The CDR3 is CASSVLAGGLVDEQFF. CDR3 DNA: TGTGCCAGCAGCGTCCTAGCGGGGGGGCTTGTCGATGAGCAGTTCTTC.